What follows are 32 T cell receptor beta chains derived from one specimen sequenced in a study of T-cell memory formation after mild COVID-19. TCRdb analysed the 5' RACE reads with MiXCR anew, one entry per CDR3 protein. The data contain about 340,000 distinct CDR3 sequences, over 10% of them seen just once; the ten biggest clones take up about a fifth. Sequenced material: PBMCs or a T cell subset sorted from them (not recorded which). These receptors originate from a man aged 18 to 29 who had mild COVID-19 (a few samples of this study predate the infection). Cell type and time point are not known.

This clonotype was counted between two and nine times. This rearrangement joins TRBV6-6 to TRBJ1-5, with 9 bases matching TRBD1. Trimming at V came to 5 bases and at J to 4 bases, leaving 6 bases not matched to a gene. The germline CDR1 and CDR2 sequences are MNHNY and SVGAGI (reference sequence). The CDR3 runs to 15 residues. CDR3 sequence: CASSKPGQGNQPQHF. CDR3 DNA: TGTGCCAGCAGTAAACCGGGACAGGGTAATCAGCCCCAGCATTTT.

V usage is TRBV29-1 and J usage is TRBJ2-5, with D possibly matching TRBD2 (6 bases). Trimming stripped 0 bases from V and 1 base from J, with 18 bases between. CDR3 length: 17 amino acids. Germline CDR1 SQVTM, CDR2 ANQGSEA. As DNA, the CDR3 is TGCAGCGTTGAAGATCGGGTAGGGAGGATAGGCCAAGAGACCCAGTACTTC. It is translated as CSVEDRVGRIGQETQYF.

There are many counts of this clonotype. This chain connects TRBV12-3 or TRBV12-4 to TRBJ2-5; TRBD2 matches 11 bases. The J segment lost 3 bases and the V segment lost 5 bases, leaving 2 bases of the junction unmatched. The CDR3 sequence is 14 residues long. This CDR3 reads CASSEGLAEETQYF. The CDR3 DNA follows: TGTGCCAGCAGTGAGGGACTAGCGGAAGAGACCCAGTACTTC.

V and J are TRBV19 and TRBJ2-5; no reliable D call. CDR3 length: 13 residues. Trimming left V 6 bases short and J 2 bases short, with 10 bases between. The germline V gene encodes CDR1 LNHDA and CDR2 SQIVND (reference sequence). Written as DNA, the CDR3 is TGTGCCAGTAGACGACCACCGCAAGAGACCCAGTACTTC. It yields the protein CASRRPPQETQYF.

This clonotype was observed at least ten times. CDR3 protein: CASSLVASGGGETQYF. The CDR3 nucleotides read TGTGCCAGCAGCTTAGTGGCTAGCGGGGGGGGAGAGACCCAGTACTTC. This sequence joins TRBV7-2 and TRBJ2-5; 12 positions match TRBD2. Germline CDR1 reads SGHTA; CDR2 reads FQGNSA. V gave up 1 base and J gave up 4 bases; unmatched junction bases: 4. The CDR3 is made up of 16 amino acids.

This clonotype was counted between two and nine times. This chain connects TRBV19 to TRBJ1-2; 9 bases agree with TRBD1. Germline V gene data show CDR1 as LNHDA and CDR2 as SQIVND (reference sequence). This CDR3 region has 13 residues. The V gene end was trimmed by 6 bases and the J gene end by 8 bases; junction bases not matched to a gene: 7. CDR3 sequence reads: CASSPGQGSGYTF. Here the CDR3 DNA reads TGTGCCAGTAGCCCGGGACAGGGAAGCGGCTACACCTTC. Using reference TRBV19 and TRBJ1-2 for the parts outside the CDR3, the full variable domain is DGGITQSPKYLFRKEGQNVTLSCEQNLNHDAMYWYRQDPGQGLRLIYYSQIVNDFQKGDIAEGYSVSREKKESFPLTVTSAQKNPTAFYLCASSPGQGSGYTFGSGTRLTVV.

The chain employs TRBV5-1 and TRBJ1-6; D is unclear. The CDR3 length is 14 residues. In germline, CDR1 is SGHRS, CDR2 YFSETQ. The ends were cut back, 0 bases at V and 7 bases at J, with 8 bases in the middle. CDR3 nucleotides: TGCGCCAGCAGCTTGGGCGAGGCGAATTCACCCCTCCACTTT. It codes for CASSLGEANSPLHF.

This clonotype was found a few times. This chain links TRBV20-1 with TRBJ2-5; the D gene could be TRBD1 or TRBD2 (5 bases each). The germline gives CDR1 DFQATT, CDR2 SNEGSKA (reference sequence). The CDR3 is 15 amino acids. V was shortened by 1 base and J by 4 bases, with 16 bases between the two germline ends. The CDR3 region has the DNA TGCAGTGCTAGAGTCCGGGACCTGGGGATAGAGACCCAGTACTTC. It yields the protein CSARVRDLGIETQYF.

The J gene is TRBJ2-2, the V gene TRBV7-2, with 14 positions matching TRBD2. The CDR3 has 17 residues. Trimming took 4 bases from V and 6 from J; bases not matched to a gene: 7. Looked up from germline, CDR1 is SGHTA and CDR2 is FQGNSA. The CDR3 spells CASSSRLAGGPSGELFF. CDR3 nucleotide sequence: TGTGCCAGCAGCTCCCGACTAGCGGGGGGGCCTTCCGGGGAGCTGTTTTTT.

This clonotype was seen repeatedly, ten times or more. This rearrangement joins TRBV20-1 to TRBJ2-3; no reliable D call. CDR1 and CDR2 from the germline V gene are DFQATT and SNEGSKA (reference sequence). CDR3 length: 14 amino acids. Between the trimmed V and J ends, which lost 3 bases and 1 base, there was a span of 11 bases. This chain's CDR3 is CSASWGRGTDTQYF. The CDR3 nucleotides are TGCAGTGCTAGCTGGGGTCGGGGCACAGATACGCAGTATTTT.

This clonotype has only a few counts. This chain joins TRBV27 and TRBJ2-5, with D perhaps matching TRBD2 (5 bases). Per the germline V gene, CDR1 is MNHEY and CDR2 is SMNVEV (reference sequence). The CDR3 consists of 12 residues. V lost 6 bases to trimming and J lost 2 bases, with 7 bases between them. The CDR3 loop reads CASRDLQETQYF. The CDR3 region has the DNA TGTGCCAGCAGGGACTTACAAGAGACCCAGTACTTC.

V and J are TRBV27 and TRBJ2-5; 12 bases align to TRBD2. V was clipped by 3 bases and J by 5 bases; unmatched bases: 10. Germline V lookup: CDR1 MNHEY, CDR2 SMNVEV (reference sequence). This CDR3 region has 17 residues. The chain's CDR3 is CASSFNLAGGPLETQYF. As DNA, the CDR3 is TGTGCCAGCAGTTTCAATCTAGCGGGGGGGCCTCTTGAGACCCAGTACTTC.

This clonotype was counted between two and nine times. The chain joins TRBV20-1 to TRBJ1-2; D may be TRBD1 (5 bases). Germline lookup yields CDR1 DFQATT and CDR2 SNEGSKA (reference sequence). The CDR3 has 13 residues. Trimming took off 3 bases at V and 5 bases at J, with 13 bases between the two ends. The CDR3 nucleotides read TGCAGTGCTAGGACAGAGTCGACTTATGGCTACACCTTC. Translating gives CSARTESTYGYTF.

V gene TRBV19 combines with J gene TRBJ1-4; D not certain. The CDR3 extends over 15 amino acids. Germline CDR1 reads LNHDA; CDR2 reads SQIVND (reference sequence). The V end lost 3 bases, the J end lost 8 bases, and 16 bases lay between the germline ends. The CDR3 reads CASSIFPGIGEKLFF. For the CDR3, the DNA is TGTGCCAGTAGTATTTTCCCGGGGATTGGGGAAAAACTGTTTTTT.

The chain joins TRBV4-3 to TRBJ2-7, with D perhaps TRBD2 (5 bases). Trimming removed 2 bases from V and 3 bases from J, with 14 bases in between. The germline V gene has CDR1 LGHNA and CDR2 YSLEER. The CDR3 sequence is 15 residues long. CDR3 coding DNA: TGCGCCAGCAGCCAAACGCGGACTGGGCTCTACGAGCAGTACTTC. Its translation: CASSQTRTGLYEQYF.

The sample holds many counts of this clonotype. No conserved phenylalanine or tryptophan is present at the end of the CDR3, so a read error is the likely explanation. The limits of the CDR3 on the DNA are not certain, so only TCRdb's listed CDR3 is given. V gene TRBV20-1 combines with J gene TRBJ2-1; the table's D gene call, TRBD2, was not cross checked with the DNA. The CDR3 is 13 residues long, counting both termini. Germline-derived CDR1 and CDR2 are DFQATT and SNEGSKA (reference sequence). The CDR3 loop is CSASLPHLAGGLL.

The V and J genes are TRBV11-2 and TRBJ2-1, with D maybe TRBD2 (6 bases). The germline CDR1 and CDR2 sequences are SGHAT and FQNNGV. Trimming stripped 5 bases from V and 9 bases from J, with 14 bases between. This CDR3 is built from 13 residues. Written as DNA, the CDR3 is TGTGCCAGCAGCCGCCCGGGGGTCGGTGAGCAGTTCTTC. This gives the protein CASSRPGVGEQFF.

In its sample, this clonotype was seen a few times. J is TRBJ2-1 and V is TRBV7-2; 8 bases line up with TRBD1. V trimming: 0 bases; J trimming: 5 bases; junction bases outside the gene matches: 3. Germline lookup yields CDR1 SGHTA and CDR2 FQGNSA. This CDR3 is built from 15 residues. As DNA, the CDR3 is TGTGCCAGCAGCTTAGCGGACAGGGTCAACAATGAGCAGTTCTTC. It translates to CASSLADRVNNEQFF.

In its sample, this clonotype was seen a few times. V and J are TRBV23-1 and TRBJ1-1, with D uncertain. TRBV23-1 is an open reading frame, and its role is uncertain. The CDR3 spans 17 residues. V gave up 1 base and J gave up 3 bases, with 18 bases separating them. The CDR3 region is CASSQYLQGGCDTEAFF. As DNA, the CDR3 is TGCGCCAGCAGTCAATATCTGCAAGGTGGCTGCGACACTGAAGCTTTCTTT.

This clonotype turned up a few times. This chain joins TRBV6-6 and TRBJ2-7; no clear D gene. Germline lookup yields CDR1 MNHNY and CDR2 SVGAGI (reference sequence). The CDR3 has 12 residues. With 7 bases removed from V and 5 bases from J, the gap between germline ends came to 12 bases. The CDR3 DNA is TGTGCCAGCACTGGAGAGTACGACGAGCAGTACGTC. Its translation is CASTGEYDEQYV.

This clonotype was detected ten times or more. This chain links TRBV12-3 or TRBV12-4 with TRBJ1-5; 11 bases agree with TRBD1. The CDR3 sequence is 14 residues long. V was clipped by 6 bases and J by 3 bases; unmatched bases: 1. The CDR3 DNA is TGTGCCAGCAGGGGACAGGGGGACAATCAGCCCCAGCATTTT. This codes for CASRGQGDNQPQHF.

The rearrangement links TRBV7-2 to TRBJ2-7; the D gene is possibly TRBD2 (6 bases). This CDR3 is built from 12 residues. Germline-derived CDR1 and CDR2 are SGHTA and FQGNSA. V lost 8 bases to trimming and J lost 6 bases, with 14 bases between them. CDR3 bases: TGTGCCAGCCGGGGGAGCCTCTTCGAGCAGTACTTC. Translated: CASRGSLFEQYF.

In its sample, this clonotype was seen many times. The V and J genes are TRBV4-3 and TRBJ2-3, with D possibly matching TRBD2 (5 bases). The germline gives CDR1 LGHNA, CDR2 YSLEER. Deletions cut 1 base from V and 0 bases from J, with 14 bases between. The CDR3 is made up of 17 amino acids. CDR3 sequence: CASSQVGGFASTDTQYF. The CDR3 DNA sequence: TGCGCCAGCAGCCAAGTCGGCGGGTTCGCTAGCACAGATACGCAGTATTTT.

The V and J genes are TRBV4-1 and TRBJ1-1; D is ambiguous. Per the germline V gene, CDR1 is MGHRA and CDR2 is YSYEKL. This CDR3 contains 15 residues. With 0 bases removed from V and 5 bases from J, the gap between germline ends came to 13 bases. The CDR3 reads CASSQEWELKTEAFF. The CDR3 DNA follows: TGCGCCAGCAGCCAAGAATGGGAGCTTAAGACTGAAGCTTTCTTT.

The V call is TRBV3-1, the J call TRBJ2-7; 8 bases line up with TRBD2. V dropped 4 bases and J dropped 2; count of bases not matched to a gene: 7. Germline V gene data show CDR1 as LGHDT and CDR2 as YNNKEL (reference sequence). The CDR3 is made up of 15 amino acids. CDR3 sequence: CASSLRRGATYEQYF. CDR3 bases: TGTGCCAGCAGCCTAAGGCGGGGGGCCACCTACGAGCAGTACTTC.

This clonotype occurred a few times. The genes are TRBV3-1 and TRBJ1-1; 8 bases line up with TRBD1. This CDR3 comprises 14 residues. V trimming: 2 bases; J trimming: 4 bases; junction bases outside the gene matches: 3. Germline lookup yields CDR1 LGHDT and CDR2 YNNKEL (reference sequence). CDR3 region: CASSQPDRGTEAFF. The CDR3 nucleotides are TGTGCCAGCAGCCAACCCGACAGGGGCACTGAAGCTTTCTTT.

V usage is TRBV7-9 and J usage is TRBJ1-4, with TRBD1 matching 9 bases. V was pared by 1 base and J by 6 bases, with 9 bases of the junction left unmatched. Germline V gene sequence: CDR1 SEHNR, CDR2 FQNEAQ (reference sequence). The CDR3 extends over 17 amino acids. CDR3 loop: CASSLGWTWTGDEKLFF. CDR3 coding DNA: TGTGCCAGCAGCTTAGGGTGGACCTGGACAGGGGATGAAAAACTGTTTTTT.

This chain connects TRBV28 to TRBJ2-7, with TRBD1 identical over 8 bases. Germline loops: CDR1 MDHEN, CDR2 SYDVKM. This CDR3 is 13 amino acids long. After removal of 6 bases from V and 7 bases from J, the junction contained 8 bases not matched to a gene. The CDR3 DNA follows: TGTGCCAGCAGCTCCCGGACAGGGCTGGAGCAGTACGTC. Translated, it gives CASSSRTGLEQYV.

This clonotype was seen only a few times. The gene calls are TRBV29-1 and TRBJ2-7, with D perhaps matching TRBD1 (7 bases). V was clipped by 6 bases and J by 0 bases, with 15 bases between them. In germline, CDR1 is SQVTM, CDR2 ANQGSEA. The CDR3 is made up of 14 amino acids. The DNA for the CDR3 is TGCAGCGTCGCGGACAGGAGGGGCTCCTACGAGCAGTACTTC. This translates into CSVADRRGSYEQYF.

This clonotype was seen more than once but under ten times. This chain uses TRBV6-5 with TRBJ1-5, with D perhaps TRBD1 (5 bases). V lost 3 bases to trimming and J lost 6 bases, with 15 bases between them. From germline, CDR1 is MNHEY and CDR2 SVGAGI. This CDR3 contains 15 residues. The CDR3 loop reads CASSYRRGVGQPQHF. DNA of the CDR3: TGTGCCAGCAGTTATAGGCGAGGGGTCGGTCAGCCCCAGCATTTT.

This clonotype was seen once. The chain uses TRBV7-2 and TRBJ2-3; 7 bases line up with TRBD1. Looked up from germline, CDR1 is SGHTA and CDR2 is FQGNSA. This CDR3 is 15 amino acids long. The ends lost 5 bases at V and 1 base at J; junction bases unmatched: 6. DNA for the CDR3: TGTGCCAGCAGCATAACCACAGGGGGCACAGATACGCAGTATTTT. Translating it yields CASSITTGGTDTQYF. The variable domain in full, with the rest retrieved from reference TRBV7-2 and TRBJ2-3, is GAGVSQSPSNKVTEKGKDVELRCDPISGHTALYWYRQSLGQGLEFLIYFQGNSAPDKSGLPSDRFSAERTGGSVSTLTIQRTQQEDSAVYLCASSITTGGTDTQYFGPGTRLTVL.

This clonotype has a handful of counts. The chain carries TRBV7-2 and TRBJ1-5; D remains unclear. Germline V gene lookup returns CDR1 SGHTA and CDR2 FQGNSA. Trimming took 1 base from V and 11 from J, leaving 9 bases between them. The CDR3 is 12 residues long. As DNA, the CDR3 is TGTGCCAGCAGCTTAGACCTTCGGGCCCAGCATTTT. As protein: CASSLDLRAQHF.